This T cell receptor (beta chain) was captured by sequencing in a study of memory B cells and T cells in multiple sclerosis. Study observations and caveats: Shared clonotype counts depended on differing compartment clone-set sizes and were normalized.

The V gene's germline CDR1 is MNHEY and CDR2 SMNVEV (reference sequence). The V gene end was trimmed by 6 bases and the J gene end by 5 bases; junction bases not matched to a gene: 7. This CDR3 has 15 residues. After stimulus-free culture, autoproliferating CFSE-dim and non-proliferating CFSE-high T cells were sequenced separately. Cultures began with roughly 5x10^7 CFSE-labeled PBMCs, unstimulated for roughly seven days, with replicate wells pooled. PBMCs were labeled with roughly 0.49 uM CFSE and cultured without exogenous stimuli. Concerning this clone itself: Its target is not known.

Assay: immunoSEQ multiplex PCR; the TCRdb copy retains only in-frame clones and omits some. This table holds roughly 45,000 clones, over 75% found once. The chain combines TRBV27 with TRBJ1-1; 12 bases are shared with TRBD1. Material: PBMCs from blood kept in culture. The receptor was isolated from a human donor with multiple sclerosis. The CDR3 sequence is CASSSGTGGATEAFF. As DNA, the CDR3 is TGTGCCAGCAGCTCCGGGACAGGGGGCGCGACTGAAGCTTTCTTT.